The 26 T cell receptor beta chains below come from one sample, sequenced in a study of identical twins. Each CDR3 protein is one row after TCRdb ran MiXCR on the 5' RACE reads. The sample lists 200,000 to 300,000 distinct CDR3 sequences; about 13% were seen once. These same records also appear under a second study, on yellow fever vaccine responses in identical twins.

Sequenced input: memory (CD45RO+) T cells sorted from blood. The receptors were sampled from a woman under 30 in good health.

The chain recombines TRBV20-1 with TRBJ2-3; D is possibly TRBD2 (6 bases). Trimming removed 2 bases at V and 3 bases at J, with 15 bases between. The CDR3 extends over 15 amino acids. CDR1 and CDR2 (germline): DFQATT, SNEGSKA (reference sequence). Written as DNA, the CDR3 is TGCAGTGCTAGACTTAGCGGCAACGGTACAGATACGCAGTATTTT. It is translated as CSARLSGNGTDTQYF.

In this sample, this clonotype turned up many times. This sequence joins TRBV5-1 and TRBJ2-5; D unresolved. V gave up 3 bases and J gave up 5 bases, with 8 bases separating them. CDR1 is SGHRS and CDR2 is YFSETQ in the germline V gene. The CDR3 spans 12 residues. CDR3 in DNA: TGCGCCAGCAGCTACGGAGTGGAGACCCAGTACTTC. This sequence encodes CASSYGVETQYF.

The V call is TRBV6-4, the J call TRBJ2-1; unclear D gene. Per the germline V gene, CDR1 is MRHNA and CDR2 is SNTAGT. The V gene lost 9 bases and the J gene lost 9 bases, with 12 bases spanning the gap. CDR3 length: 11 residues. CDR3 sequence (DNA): TGTGCCAGTGGTATGAGTGGTGAGCAGTTCTTC. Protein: CASGMSGEQFF.

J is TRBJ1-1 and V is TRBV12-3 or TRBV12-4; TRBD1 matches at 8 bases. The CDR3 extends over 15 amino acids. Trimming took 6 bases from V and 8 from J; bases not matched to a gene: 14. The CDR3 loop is CASSPRTGLEVEAFF. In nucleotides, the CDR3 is TGTGCCAGCAGCCCCCGGACAGGGTTGGAGGTCGAAGCTTTCTTT.

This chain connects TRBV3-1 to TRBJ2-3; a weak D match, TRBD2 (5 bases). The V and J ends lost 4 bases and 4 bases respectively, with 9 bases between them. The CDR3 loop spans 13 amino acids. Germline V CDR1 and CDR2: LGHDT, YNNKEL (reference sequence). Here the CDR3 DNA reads TGTGCCAGCAGCCCCCTAGCTTCAGATACGCAGTATTTT. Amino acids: CASSPLASDTQYF.

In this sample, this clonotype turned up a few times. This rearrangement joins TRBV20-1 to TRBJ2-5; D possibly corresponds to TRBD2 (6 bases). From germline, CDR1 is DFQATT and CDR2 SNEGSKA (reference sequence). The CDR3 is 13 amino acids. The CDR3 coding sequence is TGCGGGTTTACGGGGAGGTCCCAAGAGACCCAGTACTTC. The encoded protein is CGFTGRSQETQYF.

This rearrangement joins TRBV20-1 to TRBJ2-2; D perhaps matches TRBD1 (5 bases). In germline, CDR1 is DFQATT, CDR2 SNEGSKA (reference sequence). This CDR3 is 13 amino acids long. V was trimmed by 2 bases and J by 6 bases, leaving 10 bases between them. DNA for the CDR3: TGCAGTGCTAGAACGCAGGGTGCCGGGGAGCTGTTTTTT. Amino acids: CSARTQGAGELFF.

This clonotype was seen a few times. The chain's CDR3 is CASSYTPGGSETQYF. Here the CDR3 DNA reads TGTGCCAGCAGTTACACTCCAGGCGGCTCAGAGACCCAGTACTTC. The chain carries TRBV6-5 and TRBJ2-5; D is unclear. V was clipped by 2 bases and J by 4 bases, with 14 bases between them. Germline CDR1 is MNHEY and CDR2 is SVGAGI. The CDR3 has 15 amino acids.

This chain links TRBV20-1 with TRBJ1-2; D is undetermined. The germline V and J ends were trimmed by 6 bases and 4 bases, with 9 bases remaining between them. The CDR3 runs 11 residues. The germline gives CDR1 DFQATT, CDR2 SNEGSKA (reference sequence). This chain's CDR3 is CSAGSGYGYTF. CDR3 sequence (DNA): TGCAGTGCAGGATCCGGCTATGGCTACACCTTC.

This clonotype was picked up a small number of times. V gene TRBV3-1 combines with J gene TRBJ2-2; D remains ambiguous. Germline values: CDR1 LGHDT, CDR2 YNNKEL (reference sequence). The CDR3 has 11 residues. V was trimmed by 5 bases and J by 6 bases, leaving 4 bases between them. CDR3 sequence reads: CASSRSGELFF. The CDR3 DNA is TGTGCCAGCAGCAGGTCCGGGGAGCTGTTTTTT.

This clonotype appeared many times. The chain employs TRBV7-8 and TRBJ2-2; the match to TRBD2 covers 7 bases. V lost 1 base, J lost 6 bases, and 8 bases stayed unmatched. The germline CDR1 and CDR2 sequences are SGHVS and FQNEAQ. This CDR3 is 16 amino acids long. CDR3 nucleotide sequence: TGTGCCAGCAGCTTAGAGCTTAGCGGGTTACCCGGGGAGCTGTTTTTT. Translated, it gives CASSLELSGLPGELFF.

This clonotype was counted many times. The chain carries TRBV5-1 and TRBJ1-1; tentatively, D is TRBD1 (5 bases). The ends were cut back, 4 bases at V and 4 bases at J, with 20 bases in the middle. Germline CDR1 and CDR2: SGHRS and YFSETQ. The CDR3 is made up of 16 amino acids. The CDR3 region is CASSPRRWGNRTEAFF. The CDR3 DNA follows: TGCGCCAGCAGCCCCCGGCGCTGGGGGAATCGCACTGAAGCTTTCTTT.

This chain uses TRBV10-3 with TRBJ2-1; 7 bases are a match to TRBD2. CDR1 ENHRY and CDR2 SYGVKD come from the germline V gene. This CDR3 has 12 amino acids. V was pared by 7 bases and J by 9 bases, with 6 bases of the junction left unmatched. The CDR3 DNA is TGTGCCATCACACCCGGCGGGGGTGAGCAGTTCTTC. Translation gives CAITPGGGEQFF.

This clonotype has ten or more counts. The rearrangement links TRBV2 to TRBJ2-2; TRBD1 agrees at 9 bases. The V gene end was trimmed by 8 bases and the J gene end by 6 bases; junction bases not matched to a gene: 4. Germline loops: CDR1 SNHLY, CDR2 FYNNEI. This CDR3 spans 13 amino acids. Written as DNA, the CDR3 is TGTGCCAGCGGACAGGGGAGCCCCGGGGAGCTGTTTTTT. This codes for CASGQGSPGELFF.

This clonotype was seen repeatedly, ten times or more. The CDR3 DNA reads TGTGCCAGCAGTCCCATGACAATCCCCACCTACGAGCAGTACTTC. The encoded protein is CASSPMTIPTYEQYF. V usage is TRBV12-3 or TRBV12-4 and J usage is TRBJ2-7; D remains ambiguous. CDR3 length: 15 residues. V dropped 5 bases and J dropped 2 bases, with 16 bases sitting between them.

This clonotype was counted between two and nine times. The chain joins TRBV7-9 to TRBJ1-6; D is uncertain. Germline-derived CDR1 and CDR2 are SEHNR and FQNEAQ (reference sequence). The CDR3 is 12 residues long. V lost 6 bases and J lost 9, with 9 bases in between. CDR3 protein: CASRAESSPLHF. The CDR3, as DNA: TGTGCCAGCAGGGCCGAGAGTTCACCCCTCCACTTT.

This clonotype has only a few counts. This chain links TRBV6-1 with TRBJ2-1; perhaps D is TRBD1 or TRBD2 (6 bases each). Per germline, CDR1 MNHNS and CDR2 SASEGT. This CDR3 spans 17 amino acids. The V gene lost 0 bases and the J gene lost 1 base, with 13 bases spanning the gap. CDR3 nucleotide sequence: TGTGCCAGCAGTGAAGCGCTGGGGGGCAGTTCCTACAATGAGCAGTTCTTC. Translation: CASSEALGGSSYNEQFF.

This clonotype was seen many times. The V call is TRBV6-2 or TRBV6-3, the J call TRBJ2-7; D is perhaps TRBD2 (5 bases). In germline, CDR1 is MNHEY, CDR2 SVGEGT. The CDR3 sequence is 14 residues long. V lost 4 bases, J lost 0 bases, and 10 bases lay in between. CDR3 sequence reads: CASSSQRTSYEQYF. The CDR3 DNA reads TGTGCCAGCAGTTCCCAGCGGACCTCCTACGAGCAGTACTTC.

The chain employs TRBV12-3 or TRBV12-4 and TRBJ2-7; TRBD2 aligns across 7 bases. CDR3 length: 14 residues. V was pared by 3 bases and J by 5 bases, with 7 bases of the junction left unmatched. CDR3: CASSLGGSSDEQYF. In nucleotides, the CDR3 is TGTGCCAGCAGTTTGGGCGGGAGTAGCGACGAGCAGTACTTC.

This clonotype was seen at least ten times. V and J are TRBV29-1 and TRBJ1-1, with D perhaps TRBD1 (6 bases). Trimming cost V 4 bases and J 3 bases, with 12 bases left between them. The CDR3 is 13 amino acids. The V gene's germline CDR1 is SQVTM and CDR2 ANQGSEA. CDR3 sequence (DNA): TGCAGCGTTGCTCTGAGGGGGGACACTGAAGCTTTCTTT. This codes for CSVALRGDTEAFF.

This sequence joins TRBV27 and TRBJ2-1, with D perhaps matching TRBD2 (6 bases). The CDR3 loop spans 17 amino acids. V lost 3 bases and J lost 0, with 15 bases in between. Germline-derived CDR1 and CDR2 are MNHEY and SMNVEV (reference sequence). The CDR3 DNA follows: TGTGCCAGCAGTTTGGACGGTTTGGGGGGCTCCTACAATGAGCAGTTCTTC. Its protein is CASSLDGLGGSYNEQFF.

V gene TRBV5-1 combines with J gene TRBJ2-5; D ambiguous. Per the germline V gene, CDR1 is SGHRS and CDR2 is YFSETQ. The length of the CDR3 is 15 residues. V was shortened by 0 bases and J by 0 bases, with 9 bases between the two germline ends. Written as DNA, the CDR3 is TGCGCCAGCAGCTTGGCCGTGGAATACCAAGAGACCCAGTACTTC. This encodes CASSLAVEYQETQYF.

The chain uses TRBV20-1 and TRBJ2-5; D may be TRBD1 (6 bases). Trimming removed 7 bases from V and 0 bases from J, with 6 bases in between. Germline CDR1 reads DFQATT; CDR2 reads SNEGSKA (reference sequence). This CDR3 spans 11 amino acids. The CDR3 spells CSGTDQETQYF. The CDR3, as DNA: TGCAGTGGGACAGACCAAGAGACCCAGTACTTC.

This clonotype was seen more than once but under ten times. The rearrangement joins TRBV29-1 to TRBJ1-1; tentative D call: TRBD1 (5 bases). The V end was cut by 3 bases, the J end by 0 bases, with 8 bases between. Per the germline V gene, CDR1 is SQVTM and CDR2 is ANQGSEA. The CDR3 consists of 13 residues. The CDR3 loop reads CSVEGPLNTEAFF. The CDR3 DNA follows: TGCAGCGTTGAGGGACCTTTGAACACTGAAGCTTTCTTT.

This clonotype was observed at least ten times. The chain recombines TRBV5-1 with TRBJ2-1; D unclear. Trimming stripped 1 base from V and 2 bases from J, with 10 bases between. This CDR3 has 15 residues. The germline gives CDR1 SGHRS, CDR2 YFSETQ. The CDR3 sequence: CASSLSSFAYNEQFF. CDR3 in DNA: TGCGCCAGCAGCTTGAGCAGTTTCGCCTACAATGAGCAGTTCTTC.

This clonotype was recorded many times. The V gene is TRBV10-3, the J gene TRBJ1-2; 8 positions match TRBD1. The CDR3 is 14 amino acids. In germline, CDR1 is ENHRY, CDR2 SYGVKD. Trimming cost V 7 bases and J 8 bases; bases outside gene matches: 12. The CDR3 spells CAITPEITGGGYTF. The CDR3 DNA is TGTGCCATCACCCCGGAGATCACAGGGGGAGGCTACACCTTC.